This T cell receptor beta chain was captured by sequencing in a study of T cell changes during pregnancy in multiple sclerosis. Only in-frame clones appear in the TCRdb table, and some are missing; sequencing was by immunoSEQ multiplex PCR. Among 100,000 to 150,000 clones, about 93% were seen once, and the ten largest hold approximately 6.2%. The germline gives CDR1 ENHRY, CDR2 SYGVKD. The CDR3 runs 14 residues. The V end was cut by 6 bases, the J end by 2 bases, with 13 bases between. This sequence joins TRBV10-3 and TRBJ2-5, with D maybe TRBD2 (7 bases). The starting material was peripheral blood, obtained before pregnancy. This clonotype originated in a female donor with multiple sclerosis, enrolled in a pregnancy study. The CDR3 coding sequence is TGTGCCATCAGCGCACAGGGAGGGCAAGAGACCCAGTACTTC. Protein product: CAISAQGGQETQYF.